Listed below are T cell receptor beta chains from one sample, sequenced in a study of cytomegalovirus exposure and HLA in healthy donors. TCRdb's table, derived via immunoSEQ multiplex PCR, lists solely in-frame clones and lacks some. This sample has 130,000 to 150,000 clones, with more than 60% found just once. The material sequenced was PBMCs. The receptors derive from a woman aged 50 to 60 in good health and CMV-seropositive. CDR3s include the opening cysteine and the closing phenylalanine or tryptophan. A D gene is named only where the DNA matches it firmly. Size is stated for part of the rows, as once, few or many counts, or as a class when the clone is expanded.

v_call	d_call	clone_size	j_call	cdr3_aa	cdr3_nt
TRBV29-1	TRBD1	NA	TRBJ1-2	CSVAGQNFFYGYTF	TGCAGCGTTGCGGGACAGAATTTTTTTTATGGCTACACCTTC
TRBV18	NA	NA	TRBJ2-7	CASSPRGQASMYEQYF	TGTGCCAGCTCACCACGGGGCCAGGCCTCAATGTACGAGCAGTACTTC
TRBV4-3	NA	few	TRBJ2-5	CASSQDSGRKTQYF	TGCGCCAGCAGCCAAGATTCGGGGAGGAAGACCCAGTACTTC
TRBV7-7	NA	once	TRBJ1-3	CASSLAGGSGNTIYF	TGTGCTAGCAGCTTAGCCGGGGGCTCTGGAAACACCATATATTTT
TRBV5-1	NA	NA	TRBJ2-7	CASSPPGFPYEQYF	TGCGCCAGCAGCCCCCCAGGGTTTCCCTACGAGCAGTACTTC
TRBV18	NA	NA	TRBJ2-2	CASSPGVNTGELFF	TGTGCCAGCTCACCCGGGGTCAACACCGGGGAGCTGTTTTTT
TRBV28	NA	NA	TRBJ1-6	CASSLRGSPLHF	TGTGCCAGCAGTTTAAGGGGTTCACCCCTCCACTTT
TRBV5-6	NA	NA	TRBJ2-1	CASSSGTLSYNEQFF	TGTGCCAGCAGCTCCGGGACACTCTCCTACAATGAGCAGTTCTTC
TRBV19	NA	once	TRBJ1-2	CASSSGTEYGYTF	TGTGCCAGTAGTAGCGGGACGGAATATGGCTACACCTTC
TRBV4-3	TRBD2	NA	TRBJ2-1	CASSQSSGGRYNEQFF	TGCGCCAGCAGCCAATCTAGCGGGGGCCGGTACAATGAGCAGTTCTTC
TRBV4-1	NA	NA	TRBJ2-4	CASSQDLTGINSQYF	TGCGCCAGCAGCCAAGATTTGACGGGGATCAACAGTCAGTACTTC
TRBV30	NA	NA	TRBJ2-3	CAWSVHSSSTDTQYF	TGTGCCTGGAGTGTACATTCTTCTAGCACAGATACGCAGTATTTT
TRBV5-6	TRBD1	few	TRBJ1-1	CASSFNRGHRNTEAFF	TGTGCCAGCAGCTTTAATAGGGGGCATCGGAACACTGAAGCTTTCTTT
TRBV30	NA	NA	TRBJ1-4	CAWSGTARGEKLFF	TGTGCCTGGAGTGGGACAGCGAGGGGGGAAAAACTGTTTTTT
TRBV7-2	TRBD1	NA	TRBJ1-2	CASSSQGQLYTF	TGTGCCAGCAGTTCTCAGGGACAGCTCTACACCTTC
TRBV11-2	NA	NA	TRBJ2-1	CASRTGDTNEQFF	TGTGCCAGCCGAACGGGAGACACCAATGAGCAGTTCTTC
TRBV7-8	NA	NA	TRBJ2-5	CASSLALSGKETQYF	TGTGCCAGCAGCTTGGCCCTTTCGGGTAAAGAGACCCAGTACTTC
TRBV12-5	NA	few	TRBJ1-1	CASAQTANTEAFF	TGTGCTAGTGCCCAGACTGCGAACACTGAAGCTTTCTTT
TRBV5-1	NA	NA	TRBJ1-4	CASGEGSNGEKLFF	TGCGCCAGCGGGGAGGGGAGTAACGGTGAAAAACTGTTTTTT
TRBV28	TRBD2	few	TRBJ2-3	CASSLVGGGPADTQYF	TGTGCCAGCAGTTTAGTTGGCGGGGGGCCGGCAGATACGCAGTATTTT
TRBV6-1	TRBD2	NA	TRBJ2-5	CASSQVAGGGETQYF	TGTGCCAGCAGTCAGGTAGCGGGGGGGGGAGAGACCCAGTACTTC
TRBV5-4	TRBD2	NA	TRBJ2-3	CASSLPPLAGGNTDTQYF	TGTGCCAGCAGCTTGCCCCCACTAGCGGGGGGCAACACAGATACGCAGTATTTT
TRBV6-5	TRBD1	NA	TRBJ2-7	CASSKRQGAGEQYF	TGTGCCAGCAGTAAACGACAGGGGGCTGGGGAGCAGTACTTC
TRBV6-6	NA	few	TRBJ2-1	CASSYSGVDRRKAQFF	TGTGCCAGCAGTTACTCAGGGGTAGATAGGAGAAAAGCACAGTTCTTC
TRBV28	NA	NA	TRBJ1-3	CASSNPDNSGNTIYF	TGTGCCAGCAGCAATCCGGACAACTCTGGAAACACCATATATTTT
TRBV27	TRBD2	NA	TRBJ2-1	CASSSAAGELYNEQFF	TGTGCCAGCAGCTCAGCAGCGGGGGAGCTATACAATGAGCAGTTCTTC
TRBV5-1	TRBD1	NA	TRBJ2-5	CASSTRDRAQETQYF	TGCGCCAGCAGCACCCGGGACAGAGCACAAGAGACCCAGTACTTC
TRBV29-1	NA	NA	TRBJ2-1	CSVNQGLHEQFF	TGCAGCGTAAACCAGGGGTTGCATGAGCAGTTCTTC
TRBV5-4	NA	NA	TRBJ1-5	CASSLGVGGNQPQHF	TGTGCCAGCAGCTTGGGGGTGGGCGGCAATCAGCCCCAGCATTTT
TRBV4-2	NA	NA	TRBJ2-2	CASSQEHYRATGELFF	TGTGCCAGCAGCCAAGAGCACTACAGGGCCACCGGGGAGCTGTTTTTT
TRBV9	NA	NA	TRBJ2-3	CASEDSRGTDTQYF	TGTGCCAGCGAGGACAGCCGTGGCACAGATACGCAGTATTTT
TRBV27	NA	NA	TRBJ1-2	CASSSQIYEKNNYGYTF	TGTGCCAGCTCTTCCCAAATCTATGAGAAAAATAACTATGGCTACACCTTC
TRBV7-9	TRBD1	NA	TRBJ1-2	CASSFQGVTDGYTF	TGTGCCAGCAGCTTCCAGGGGGTGACTGATGGCTACACCTTC
TRBV5-4	NA	NA	TRBJ2-7	CASSLEGGPYEQYF	TGTGCCAGCAGCTTGGAAGGGGGTCCCTACGAGCAGTACTTC
TRBV5-6	TRBD1	NA	TRBJ2-7	CASSLQGLGVYEQYF	TGTGCCAGCAGCTTACAGGGGTTAGGGGTCTACGAGCAGTACTTC